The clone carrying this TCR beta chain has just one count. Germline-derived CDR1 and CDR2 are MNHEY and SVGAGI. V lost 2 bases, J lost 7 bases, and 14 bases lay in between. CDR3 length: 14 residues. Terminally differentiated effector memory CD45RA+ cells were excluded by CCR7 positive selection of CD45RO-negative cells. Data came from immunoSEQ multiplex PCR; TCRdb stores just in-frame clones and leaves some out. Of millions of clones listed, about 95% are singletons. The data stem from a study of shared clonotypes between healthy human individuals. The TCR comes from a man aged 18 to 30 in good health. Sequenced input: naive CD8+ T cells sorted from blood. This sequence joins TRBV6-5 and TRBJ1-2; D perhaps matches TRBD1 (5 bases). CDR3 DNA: TGTGCCAGCAGTTACGGGCACGGGGGAGGTGGCTACACCTTC. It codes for CASSYGHGGGGYTF.